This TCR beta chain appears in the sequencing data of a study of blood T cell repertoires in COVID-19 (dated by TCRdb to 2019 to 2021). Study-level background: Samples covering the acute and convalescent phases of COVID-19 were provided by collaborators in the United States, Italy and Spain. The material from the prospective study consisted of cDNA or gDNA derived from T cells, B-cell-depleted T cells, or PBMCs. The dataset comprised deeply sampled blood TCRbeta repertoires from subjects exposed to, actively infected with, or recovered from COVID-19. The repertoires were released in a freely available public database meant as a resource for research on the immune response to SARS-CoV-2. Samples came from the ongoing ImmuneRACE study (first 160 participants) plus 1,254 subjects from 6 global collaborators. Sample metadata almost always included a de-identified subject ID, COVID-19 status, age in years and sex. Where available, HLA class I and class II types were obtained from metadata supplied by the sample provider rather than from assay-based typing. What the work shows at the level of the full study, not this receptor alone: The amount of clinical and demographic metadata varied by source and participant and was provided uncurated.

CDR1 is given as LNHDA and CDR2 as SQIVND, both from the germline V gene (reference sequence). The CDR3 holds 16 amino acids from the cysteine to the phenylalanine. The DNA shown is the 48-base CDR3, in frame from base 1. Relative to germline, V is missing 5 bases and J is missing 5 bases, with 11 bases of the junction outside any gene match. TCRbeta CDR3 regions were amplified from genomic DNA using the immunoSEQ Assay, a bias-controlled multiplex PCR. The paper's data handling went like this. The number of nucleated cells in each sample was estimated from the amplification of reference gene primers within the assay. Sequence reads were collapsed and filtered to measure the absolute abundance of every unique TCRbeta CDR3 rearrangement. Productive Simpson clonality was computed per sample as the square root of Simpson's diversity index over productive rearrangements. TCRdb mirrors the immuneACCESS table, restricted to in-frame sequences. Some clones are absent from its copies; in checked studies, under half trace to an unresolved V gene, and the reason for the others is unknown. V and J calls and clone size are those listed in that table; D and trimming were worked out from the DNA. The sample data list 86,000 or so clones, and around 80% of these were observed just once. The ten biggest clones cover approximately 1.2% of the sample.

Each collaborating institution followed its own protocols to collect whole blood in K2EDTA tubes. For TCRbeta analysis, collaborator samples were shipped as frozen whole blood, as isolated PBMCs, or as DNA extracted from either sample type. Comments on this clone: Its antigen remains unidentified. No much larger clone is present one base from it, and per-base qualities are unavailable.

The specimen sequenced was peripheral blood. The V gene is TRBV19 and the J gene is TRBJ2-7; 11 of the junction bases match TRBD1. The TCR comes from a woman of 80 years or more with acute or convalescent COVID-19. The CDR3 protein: CASSHPPRDRGNEQYF. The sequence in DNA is TGTGCCAGTAGTCACCCGCCCCGGGACAGGGGGAACGAGCAGTACTTC.